This T cell receptor beta chain was sequenced during a study of blood T cell repertoires in COVID-19. Study-level background: There were acute and convalescent COVID-19 samples, and they came from the United States, Italy and Spain.

Data came from immunoSEQ multiplex PCR; TCRdb stores just in-frame clones and leaves some out. The profile shows under 70,000 clones, approximately 79% of them singletons. The CDR3 extends over 16 amino acids. J lost 4 bases, V lost 0 bases, and 3 bases had no gene match. Germline V gene data show CDR1 as SGHNT and CDR2 as YYREEE (reference sequence). The sequence derives from a man aged 55 to 70 with acute or convalescent COVID-19. The sample consisted of peripheral blood. The chain joins TRBV5-4 to TRBJ1-6; 8 bases map to TRBD1. The CDR3 region is CASSLGGTGYNSPLHF. CDR3 coding DNA: TGTGCCAGCAGCTTGGGAGGGACAGGTTATAATTCACCCCTCCACTTT.